Sequencing of this TCR beta chain was carried out in a study of T cell responses to AZD1222 COVID-19 vaccine. Across the whole study: Second doses at about 4 or about 12 weeks were pooled. Study outcomes and limitations: Nearly half of spike-specific TCRs reportedly go after variant regions that carry no mutations. At baseline, just a handful of AZD1222 recipients tested seropositive. White British people made up most donors, females outnumbered males, and clonal diversity was possibly underestimated.

This clone was detected once. Its antigen remains unidentified. The V gene's germline CDR1 is SNHLY and CDR2 FYNNEI. V trimming: 2 bases; J trimming: 13 bases; junction bases outside the gene matches: 14. The CDR3 totals 16 residues. Profiled with immunoSEQ multiplex PCR; TCRdb holds only in-frame clones, not every one. The sample includes 93,000 or so clones, roughly 87% of them seen just once. The clonotype originates from an adult in good health. V usage is TRBV2 and J usage is TRBJ2-1, with 10 bases fitting TRBD2. Sample: peripheral blood, taken on day 0 of AZD1222 vaccination. DNA for the CDR3: TGTGCCAGCAGTGAAATGGGACTAGCGTCAACCGCGGGACAGTTCTTC. Translating it yields CASSEMGLASTAGQFF.